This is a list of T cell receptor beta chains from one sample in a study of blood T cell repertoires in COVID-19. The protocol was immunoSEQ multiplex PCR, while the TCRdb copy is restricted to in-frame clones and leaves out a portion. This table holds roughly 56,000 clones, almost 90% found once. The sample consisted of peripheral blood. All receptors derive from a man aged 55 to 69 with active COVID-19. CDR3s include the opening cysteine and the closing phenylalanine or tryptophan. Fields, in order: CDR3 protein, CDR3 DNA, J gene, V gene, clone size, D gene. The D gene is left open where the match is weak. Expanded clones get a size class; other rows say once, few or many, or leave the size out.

CDR3 protein: CASSQGRGSFSEAFF
CDR3 DNA: TGTGCCAGCAGCCAAGGGCGAGGTAGTTTCTCTGAAGCTTTCTTT
J gene: TRBJ1-1
V gene: TRBV3-1/TRBV3-2
clone size: NA
D gene: NA

CDR3 protein: CSASVLADEQFF
CDR3 DNA: TGCAGTGCTAGTGTACTAGCGGATGAGCAGTTCTTC
J gene: TRBJ2-1
V gene: TRBV20-1
clone size: NA
D gene: TRBD2

CDR3 protein: CASSLRSPQGIASGANVLTF
CDR3 DNA: TGTGCCAGCAGCTTAAGGTCCCCACAGGGGATAGCCTCTGGGGCCAACGTCCTGACTTTC
J gene: TRBJ2-6
V gene: TRBV7-3
clone size: NA
D gene: TRBD1

CDR3 protein: CASSQDGRDSLYEQYF
CDR3 DNA: TGCGCCAGCAGCCAAGATGGGCGGGACAGCCTCTACGAGCAGTACTTC
J gene: TRBJ2-7
V gene: TRBV4-3
clone size: once
D gene: NA

CDR3 protein: CASSLGGAGTGANQPQHF
CDR3 DNA: TGTGCCAGCAGCTTAGGGGGAGCCGGGACTGGGGCCAATCAGCCCCAGCATTTT
J gene: TRBJ1-5
V gene: TRBV11-2
clone size: NA
D gene: NA

CDR3 protein: CASSLSNRRFGETQYF
CDR3 DNA: TGTGCCAGCAGTTTATCAAACAGGAGATTTGGTGAGACCCAGTACTTC
J gene: TRBJ2-5
V gene: TRBV28
clone size: few
D gene: NA

CDR3 protein: CASSPDPVLAEQYF
CDR3 DNA: TGTGCCAGCAGCCCCGACCCGGTACTAGCTGAGCAGTACTTC
J gene: TRBJ2-7
V gene: TRBV9
clone size: NA
D gene: NA

CDR3 protein: CAWSFGGTTYNEQFF
CDR3 DNA: TGTGCCTGGAGTTTCGGGGGGACGACTTACAATGAGCAGTTCTTC
J gene: TRBJ2-1
V gene: TRBV30
clone size: NA
D gene: TRBD2

CDR3 protein: CASSLDQREGLEQYF
CDR3 DNA: TGCGCCAGCAGCCTAGATCAGCGGGAGGGCCTTGAGCAGTACTTC
J gene: TRBJ2-7
V gene: TRBV4-1
clone size: once
D gene: TRBD2

CDR3 protein: CASSLARLSNTGELFF
CDR3 DNA: TGCGCCAGCAGCTTGGCCAGACTTTCGAACACCGGGGAGCTGTTTTTT
J gene: TRBJ2-2
V gene: TRBV5-1
clone size: NA
D gene: NA

CDR3 protein: CASSLEGRTQYF
CDR3 DNA: TGTGCCAGCAGTTTGGAGGGCCGGACCCAGTACTTC
J gene: TRBJ2-5
V gene: TRBV27
clone size: NA
D gene: NA

CDR3 protein: CASSLVSQEQFF
CDR3 DNA: TGTGCCAGCAGCTTAGTTTCGCAGGAGCAGTTCTTC
J gene: TRBJ2-1
V gene: TRBV7-2
clone size: once
D gene: NA

CDR3 protein: CASSLGPGMNTEAFF
CDR3 DNA: TGCGCCAGCAGCTTGGGTCCAGGGATGAACACTGAAGCTTTCTTT
J gene: TRBJ1-1
V gene: TRBV5-1
clone size: NA
D gene: NA

CDR3 protein: CASSRSRETQYF
CDR3 DNA: TGTGCCAGCAGCCGGAGTAGGGAGACCCAGTACTTC
J gene: TRBJ2-5
V gene: TRBV12-3/TRBV12-4
clone size: NA
D gene: NA

CDR3 protein: CASSLEASGELFF
CDR3 DNA: TGTGCCAGCAGTTTAGAAGCTTCCGGGGAGCTGTTTTTT
J gene: TRBJ2-2
V gene: TRBV12-3/TRBV12-4
clone size: NA
D gene: NA

CDR3 protein: CASSQGIVLSGVMDTQYF
CDR3 DNA: TGTGCCAGCAGCCAGGGAATTGTGCTTAGCGGTGTAATGGATACGCAGTATTTT
J gene: TRBJ2-3
V gene: TRBV3-1/TRBV3-2
clone size: NA
D gene: NA

CDR3 protein: CATIDGSGEWLFF
CDR3 DNA: TGTGCCACCATAGATGGGTCAGGGGAGTGGCTGTTTTTT
J gene: TRBJ2-2
V gene: TRBV28
clone size: NA
D gene: NA

CDR3 protein: CASSPIFMPDNSGANVLTF
CDR3 DNA: TGTGCCAGCTCACCTATCTTTATGCCCGACAACTCTGGGGCCAACGTCCTGACTTTC
J gene: TRBJ2-6
V gene: TRBV18
clone size: NA
D gene: NA

CDR3 protein: CASSEHSPYGYTF
CDR3 DNA: TGTGCCAGCAGTGAACACAGCCCCTATGGCTACACCTTC
J gene: TRBJ1-2
V gene: TRBV6-4
clone size: NA
D gene: NA

CDR3 protein: CASSSHRLAGLVWTGELFF
CDR3 DNA: TGTGCCAGCAGTTCACATAGACTAGCGGGACTCGTGTGGACCGGGGAGCTGTTTTTT
J gene: TRBJ2-2
V gene: TRBV28
clone size: NA
D gene: TRBD2

CDR3 protein: CASSQGNRGNHEQYF
CDR3 DNA: TGCGCCAGCAGCCAAGGCAACAGGGGGAATCACGAGCAGTACTTC
J gene: TRBJ2-7
V gene: TRBV4-1
clone size: NA
D gene: TRBD1

CDR3 protein: CASSPGTSGRRGGELFF
CDR3 DNA: TGTGCCAGCAGCCCCGGGACTAGCGGGAGGAGGGGCGGGGAGCTGTTTTTT
J gene: TRBJ2-2
V gene: TRBV6-2/TRBV6-3
clone size: NA
D gene: TRBD2

CDR3 protein: CASTPTSPNEQFF
CDR3 DNA: TGTGCCAGCACCCCAACTAGCCCAAATGAGCAGTTCTTC
J gene: TRBJ2-1
V gene: TRBV28
clone size: NA
D gene: NA

CDR3 protein: CASSLGLAGGQETQYF
CDR3 DNA: TGCGCCAGCAGCTTGGGGCTAGCGGGGGGCCAAGAGACCCAGTACTTC
J gene: TRBJ2-5
V gene: TRBV5-1
clone size: NA
D gene: TRBD2

CDR3 protein: CASSPPGGSGDTQYF
CDR3 DNA: TGTGCCAGCAGCCCCCCGGGCGGGAGTGGGGATACGCAGTATTTT
J gene: TRBJ2-3
V gene: TRBV5-4
clone size: NA
D gene: TRBD2

CDR3 protein: CASSIAGKSEKLFF
CDR3 DNA: TGTGCCAGTAGTATTGCGGGGAAGAGTGAAAAACTGTTTTTT
J gene: TRBJ1-4
V gene: TRBV19
clone size: NA
D gene: NA

CDR3 protein: CASSRLGGLSLEQYF
CDR3 DNA: TGTGCCAGCAGCCGGTTGGGCGGGCTTAGTCTGGAGCAGTACTTC
J gene: TRBJ2-7
V gene: TRBV7-3
clone size: few
D gene: NA

CDR3 protein: CASSLVALQPQHF
CDR3 DNA: TGTGCCAGCAGCTTAGTGGCCTTGCAGCCCCAGCATTTT
J gene: TRBJ1-5
V gene: TRBV7-2
clone size: NA
D gene: NA

CDR3 protein: CASSLVAGGGYEQYF
CDR3 DNA: TGCGCCAGCAGCTTGGTGGCAGGGGGCGGGTACGAGCAGTACTTC
J gene: TRBJ2-7
V gene: TRBV5-1
clone size: few
D gene: TRBD1

CDR3 protein: CAIRGGRTNTEAFF
CDR3 DNA: TGTGCCATCAGAGGGGGACGGACGAACACTGAAGCTTTCTTT
J gene: TRBJ1-1
V gene: TRBV10-3
clone size: NA
D gene: NA

CDR3 protein: CASSSNRGRGSYEQYF
CDR3 DNA: TGTGCCAGCAGCTCAAACAGGGGGCGGGGCTCCTACGAGCAGTACTTC
J gene: TRBJ2-7
V gene: TRBV11-2
clone size: NA
D gene: TRBD1

CDR3 protein: CASSQAGHSDYGYTF
CDR3 DNA: TGCGCCAGCAGCCAAGCGGGACACTCAGACTATGGCTACACCTTC
J gene: TRBJ1-2
V gene: TRBV4-1
clone size: NA
D gene: NA

CDR3 protein: CASSKGGIGRRQETQYF
CDR3 DNA: TGTGCCAGCAGCAAAGGGGGAATTGGACGTCGCCAAGAGACCCAGTACTTC
J gene: TRBJ2-5
V gene: TRBV9
clone size: NA
D gene: NA

CDR3 protein: CASSLVSGSKETQYF
CDR3 DNA: TGCGCCAGCAGCTTGGTATCAGGGTCTAAAGAGACCCAGTACTTC
J gene: TRBJ2-5
V gene: TRBV5-1
clone size: NA
D gene: NA

CDR3 protein: CASTHTGHISGNTIYF
CDR3 DNA: TGTGCCAGTACACATACAGGCCACATCTCTGGAAACACCATATATTTT
J gene: TRBJ1-3
V gene: TRBV19
clone size: few
D gene: NA

CDR3 protein: CASSLTGSGTDTQYF
CDR3 DNA: TGTGCCAGCAGCTTAACGGGTAGCGGCACAGATACGCAGTATTTT
J gene: TRBJ2-3
V gene: TRBV7-3
clone size: few
D gene: NA

CDR3 protein: CASSPGTADTQYF
CDR3 DNA: TGTGCCAGCTCACCCGGGACAGCAGATACGCAGTATTTT
J gene: TRBJ2-3
V gene: TRBV18
clone size: NA
D gene: TRBD1

CDR3 protein: CASRGPGQGPEQYF
CDR3 DNA: TGTGCCAGCAGGGGGCCGGGACAGGGTCCCGAGCAGTACTTC
J gene: TRBJ2-7
V gene: TRBV6-5
clone size: NA
D gene: TRBD1

CDR3 protein: CATRGSESSYEQYF
CDR3 DNA: TGTGCCACCCGGGGTTCGGAATCCTCCTACGAGCAGTACTTC
J gene: TRBJ2-7
V gene: TRBV6-5
clone size: NA
D gene: NA

CDR3 protein: CASSFRGGPGELFF
CDR3 DNA: TGTGCCAGCAGCTTTCGCGGGGGCCCCGGGGAGCTGTTTTTT
J gene: TRBJ2-2
V gene: TRBV7-9
clone size: NA
D gene: NA

CDR3 protein: CAWSSGFNEQYF
CDR3 DNA: TGTGCCTGGAGTTCAGGTTTTAACGAGCAGTACTTC
J gene: TRBJ2-7
V gene: TRBV30
clone size: NA
D gene: NA

CDR3 protein: CAWSVREVSNQPQHF
CDR3 DNA: TGTGCCTGGAGTGTTCGGGAAGTGAGCAATCAGCCCCAGCATTTT
J gene: TRBJ1-5
V gene: TRBV30
clone size: NA
D gene: NA

CDR3 protein: CASSQSVSVSGELFF
CDR3 DNA: TGTGCCAGCAGCCAATCGGTTAGCGTTTCCGGGGAGCTGTTTTTT
J gene: TRBJ2-2
V gene: TRBV16
clone size: NA
D gene: NA

CDR3 protein: CASSLVRREKLFF
CDR3 DNA: TGTGCCAGCAGCTTGGTCCGTAGAGAAAAACTGTTTTTT
J gene: TRBJ1-4
V gene: TRBV5-5
clone size: NA
D gene: NA

CDR3 protein: CAWKDRNQPQHF
CDR3 DNA: TGTGCCTGGAAAGACAGGAATCAGCCCCAGCATTTT
J gene: TRBJ1-5
V gene: TRBV30
clone size: NA
D gene: NA

CDR3 protein: CASSRGQGSYTEAFF
CDR3 DNA: TGCGCCAGCAGCCGGGGACAGGGAAGTTACACTGAAGCTTTCTTT
J gene: TRBJ1-1
V gene: TRBV5-1
clone size: NA
D gene: TRBD1

CDR3 protein: CASPVQEFTYEQYF
CDR3 DNA: TGTGCCAGCCCAGTGCAGGAATTCACCTACGAGCAGTACTTC
J gene: TRBJ2-7
V gene: TRBV27
clone size: once
D gene: NA

CDR3 protein: CASSLRTGRQETQYF
CDR3 DNA: TGTGCCAGCAGTCTTAGAACAGGGCGGCAAGAGACCCAGTACTTC
J gene: TRBJ2-5
V gene: TRBV27
clone size: NA
D gene: NA

CDR3 protein: CASSSGQGWQFF
CDR3 DNA: TGTGCCAGCAGCTCAGGACAGGGGTGGCAGTTCTTC
J gene: TRBJ2-1
V gene: TRBV7-9
clone size: once
D gene: TRBD1

CDR3 protein: CASSDSRRSPEQYF
CDR3 DNA: TGTGCCAGCAGTGACTCTCGGCGGTCCCCCGAGCAGTACTTC
J gene: TRBJ2-7
V gene: TRBV6-4
clone size: NA
D gene: NA